This passage covers 5 T cell receptor beta chains from one sample sequenced in a study of T cells after yellow fever vaccination. TCRdb processed the 5' RACE reads anew with MiXCR; each CDR3 protein has one entry. There are about 210,000 distinct CDR3 sequences in the sample; more than 6.5% occur only once, and more than 1% lies in the top ten. The material was CD4+ T cells sorted from PBMCs, obtained on the day of the yellow fever booster vaccination. The receptors were gathered from a man aged 25-40 years who received the YFV17D yellow fever vaccine.

This clonotype came up a few times. At one end, the junction sequence differs from germline, possibly due to a read error. V and J are TRBV20-1 and TRBJ1-5; D is unclear. Germline values: CDR1 DFQATT, CDR2 SNEGSKA (reference sequence). CDR3 length: 12 residues. The CDR3 bases are TGCATTGCTAGTTTAGCCAATCAGCCCCAGCATTTT. This encodes CIASLANQPQHF.

This clonotype was counted many times. This chain links TRBV4-3 with TRBJ2-2; 7 nucleotides line up with TRBD2. This CDR3 is 15 amino acids long. V lost 4 bases and J lost 4; bases outside the gene matches: 6. Germline V CDR1 and CDR2: LGHNA, YSLEER. CDR3 amino acids: CASSRRGLITGELFF. The CDR3 nucleotides are TGCGCCAGCAGCCGACGGGGACTAATCACCGGGGAGCTGTTTTTT.

Ten or more counts support this clonotype. J is TRBJ2-1 and V is TRBV14, with D possibly being TRBD2 (6 bases). The CDR3 is 18 amino acids. V lost 4 bases to trimming and J lost 0 bases, with 19 bases between them. The germline V gene has CDR1 SGHDN and CDR2 FVKESK. The CDR3 DNA reads as TGTGCCAGCAGCCTCCCGCTCGGAGCGGGCAGCTCCTACAATGAGCAGTTCTTC. Amino acid sequence: CASSLPLGAGSSYNEQFF.

This chain uses TRBV6-6 with TRBJ2-1; D may be TRBD2 (6 bases). Germline V lookup: CDR1 MNHNY, CDR2 SVGAGI (reference sequence). The CDR3 runs to 12 residues. V lost 6 bases and J 6 bases, leaving 9 bases between the germline ends. The CDR3 region is CASRSGVNEQFF. The CDR3, as DNA: TGTGCCAGCAGATCGGGGGTCAATGAGCAGTTCTTC.

The sample holds many counts of this clonotype. Possible read error: a much larger clone is one base away. The chain recombines TRBV7-8 with TRBJ2-2; D gene uncertain. Trimming took off 1 base at V and 4 bases at J, with 4 bases between the two ends. The length of the CDR3 is 13 residues. CDR1 SGHVS and CDR2 FQNEAQ come from the germline V gene. The CDR3 DNA follows: TGTGCCAGCAGCTTAGGATTCACCGGGGAGCTGTTTTTT. Translating gives CASSLGFTGELFF.